The clone carrying this T cell receptor beta chain came up once. The CDR3 sequence is 15 residues long. From germline, CDR1 is MNHEY and CDR2 SMNVEV (reference sequence). Trimming left V 0 bases short and J 9 bases short, with 15 bases between. The data originate from a study of cytomegalovirus exposure and HLA in healthy donors. 60 Vbeta and 13 Jbeta primers were used in PCR. Profiling relied on immunoSEQ multiplex PCR, and the TCRdb table lists in-frame clones only, not all of them. The sample shows 150,000 to 200,000 clones, 65% to 80% of them seen only once. The chain combines TRBV27 with TRBJ1-5; D perhaps matches TRBD1 (6 bases). Sequencing was performed on PBMCs. This clonotype was sampled from a woman between 35 and 50 years old in good health and CMV-seronegative. In DNA form, the CDR3 reads TGTGCCAGCAGTTTATCGGGGGGGGGCCTGTGGCCCCAGCATTTT. Translated, it gives CASSLSGGGLWPQHF.